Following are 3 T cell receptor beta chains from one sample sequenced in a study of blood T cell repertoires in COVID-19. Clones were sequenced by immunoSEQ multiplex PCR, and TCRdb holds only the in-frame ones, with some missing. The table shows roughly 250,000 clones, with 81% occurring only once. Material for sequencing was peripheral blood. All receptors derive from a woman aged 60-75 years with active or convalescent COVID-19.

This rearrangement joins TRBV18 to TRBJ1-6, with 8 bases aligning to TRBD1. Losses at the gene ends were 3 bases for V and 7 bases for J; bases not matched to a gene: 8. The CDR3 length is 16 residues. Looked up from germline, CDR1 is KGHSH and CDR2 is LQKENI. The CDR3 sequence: CASSPNPTGANSPLHF. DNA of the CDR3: TGTGCCAGCTCACCCAACCCGACAGGGGCCAATTCACCCCTCCACTTT.

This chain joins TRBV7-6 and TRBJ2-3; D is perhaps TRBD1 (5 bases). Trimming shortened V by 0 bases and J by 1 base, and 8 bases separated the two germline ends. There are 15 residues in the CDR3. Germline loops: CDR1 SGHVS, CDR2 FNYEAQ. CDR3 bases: TGTGCCAGCAGCTTAGCAGGGGTCCGCACAGATACGCAGTATTTT. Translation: CASSLAGVRTDTQYF.

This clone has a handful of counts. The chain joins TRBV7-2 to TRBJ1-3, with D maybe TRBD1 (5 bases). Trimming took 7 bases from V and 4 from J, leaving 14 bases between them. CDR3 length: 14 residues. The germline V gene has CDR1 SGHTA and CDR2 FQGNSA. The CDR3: CASTSGRGGNTIYF. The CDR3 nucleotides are TGTGCCAGCACCTCCGGCCGGGGGGGAAACACCATATATTTT.